The 11 T cell receptor beta chains below all came from one sample that was sequenced in a study of cytomegalovirus exposure and HLA in healthy donors. The PCR made use of 60 Vbeta and 13 Jbeta primers. Profiling relied on immunoSEQ multiplex PCR, and the TCRdb table lists in-frame clones only, not all of them. The sample holds over 150,000 clones; 73% are singletons and the top ten take approximately 5.1%. The sequencing input was PBMCs. Receptors originate from a woman younger than 30 in good health and CMV-seropositive.

V gene TRBV28 combines with J gene TRBJ2-7; possibly TRBD2 for D (6 bases). Trimming left V 3 bases short and J 3 bases short, with 9 bases between. The CDR3 sequence is 13 residues long. Germline CDR1 MDHEN, CDR2 SYDVKM. CDR3: CASSLGLLYEQYF. DNA for the CDR3: TGTGCCAGCAGTTTGGGACTTCTCTACGAGCAGTACTTC.

The chain employs TRBV2 and TRBJ2-3, with 8 nucleotides matching TRBD2. The CDR3 loop spans 15 amino acids. Germline V gene sequence: CDR1 SNHLY, CDR2 FYNNEI. The V gene end was trimmed by 6 bases and the J gene end by 0 bases; junction bases not matched to a gene: 5. CDR3 DNA sequence: TGTGCCAGCAGGGTAGCGGGACCGAGCACAGATACGCAGTATTTT. Amino acids: CASRVAGPSTDTQYF. Drawing the rest from reference TRBV2 and TRBJ2-3, the complete variable domain is EPEVTQTPSHQVTQMGQEVILRCVPISNHLYFYWYRQILGQKVEFLVSFYNNEISEKSEIFDDQFSVERPDGSNFTLKIRSTKLEDSAMYFCASRVAGPSTDTQYFGPGTRLTVL.

The chain links TRBV29-1 to TRBJ2-1; 10 bases agree with TRBD2. The CDR3 runs to 17 residues. The germline gives CDR1 SQVTM, CDR2 ANQGSEA. CDR3 region: CSHTKFGTSGTYNEQFF. CDR3 nucleotides: TGCAGTCATACCAAATTTGGCACTAGCGGGACATACAATGAGCAGTTCTTC.

The chain combines TRBV5-4 with TRBJ2-5; 8 bases fit TRBD2. Germline-derived CDR1 and CDR2 are SGHNT and YYREEE (reference sequence). This CDR3 comprises 16 residues. Germline trimming cut 4 bases from V and 4 bases from J; bases unmatched to any gene: 12. CDR3 DNA sequence: TGTGCCAGCAGCGTTGTGCGGGGGGCCGCGGGAGAGACCCAGTACTTC. Amino acids: CASSVVRGAAGETQYF.

The CDR3, as DNA: TGCGCCAGCAGCCAGGCAACAGGTCTCCAAAGCTCCTACGAGCAGTACTTC. This translates into CASSQATGLQSSYEQYF. J is TRBJ2-5 and V is TRBV4-1, with a weak D call TRBD1 (5 bases). The J call is in doubt because the DNA end fits TRBJ2-7 better. The CDR3 spans 17 residues. CDR1 MGHRA and CDR2 YSYEKL come from the germline V gene.

In this sample, this clone turned up a few times. The chain links TRBV19 to TRBJ1-1; TRBD1 matches at 7 bases. Per the germline V gene, CDR1 is LNHDA and CDR2 is SQIVND (reference sequence). The CDR3 covers 16 residues. The trim removed 6 bases at V and 3 bases at J, leaving 13 bases unmatched. This CDR3 reads CASRRRQGGVYTEAFF. CDR3 nucleotides: TGTGCCAGTAGGCGTCGACAGGGCGGTGTATACACTGAAGCTTTCTTT.

This clone was picked up one time. V gene TRBV5-6 combines with J gene TRBJ1-5; 9 nucleotides match TRBD1. This CDR3 comprises 14 residues. Germline assignment: CDR1 SGHDT and CDR2 YYEEEE. V was clipped by 0 bases and J by 6 bases; unmatched bases: 1. The CDR3 is CASSLGQGGQPQHF. As DNA, the CDR3 is TGTGCCAGCAGCTTGGGACAGGGGGGTCAGCCCCAGCATTTT.

The chain has TRBV4-2 and TRBJ1-2; 9 bases agree with TRBD1. J lost 6 bases, V lost 2 bases, and 16 bases had no gene match. This CDR3 is built from 18 residues. Germline CDR1 LGHNA, CDR2 YNFKEQ. The CDR3 loop is CASSQTPETGQGRNGYTF. The CDR3 region has the DNA TGTGCCAGCAGCCAAACTCCCGAAACTGGACAGGGGAGGAATGGCTACACCTTC.

J is TRBJ2-3 and V is TRBV12-5, with D perhaps matching TRBD1 (5 bases). Per germline, CDR1 LGHNT and CDR2 FRNRAP. V lost 7 bases to trimming and J lost 1 base, with 9 bases between them. This CDR3 has 13 residues. For the CDR3, the DNA is TGTGCTAGTGCCTCGACAGGCACAGATACGCAGTATTTT. Amino acids: CASASTGTDTQYF.

The chain's CDR3 is CASTGHNANTGELFF. DNA of the CDR3: TGTGCCAGCACCGGACACAATGCGAACACCGGGGAGCTGTTTTTT. V is TRBV6-5 and J is TRBJ2-2, with a possible D match to TRBD1 (5 bases). The CDR3 is made up of 15 amino acids. Germline-derived CDR1 and CDR2 are MNHEY and SVGAGI. With 7 bases removed from V and 0 bases from J, the gap between germline ends came to 12 bases.

The V call is TRBV28, the J call TRBJ1-6; 10 bases line up with TRBD1. The germline CDR1 and CDR2 sequences are MDHEN and SYDVKM. The CDR3 consists of 17 residues. The V and J ends lost 2 bases and 9 bases, in that order; junction bases with no gene match: 10. This CDR3 is CASSLPRGGTGVSPLHF. The CDR3 DNA sequence: TGTGCCAGCAGTTTACCCCGGGGGGGGACAGGGGTTTCACCCCTCCACTTT.